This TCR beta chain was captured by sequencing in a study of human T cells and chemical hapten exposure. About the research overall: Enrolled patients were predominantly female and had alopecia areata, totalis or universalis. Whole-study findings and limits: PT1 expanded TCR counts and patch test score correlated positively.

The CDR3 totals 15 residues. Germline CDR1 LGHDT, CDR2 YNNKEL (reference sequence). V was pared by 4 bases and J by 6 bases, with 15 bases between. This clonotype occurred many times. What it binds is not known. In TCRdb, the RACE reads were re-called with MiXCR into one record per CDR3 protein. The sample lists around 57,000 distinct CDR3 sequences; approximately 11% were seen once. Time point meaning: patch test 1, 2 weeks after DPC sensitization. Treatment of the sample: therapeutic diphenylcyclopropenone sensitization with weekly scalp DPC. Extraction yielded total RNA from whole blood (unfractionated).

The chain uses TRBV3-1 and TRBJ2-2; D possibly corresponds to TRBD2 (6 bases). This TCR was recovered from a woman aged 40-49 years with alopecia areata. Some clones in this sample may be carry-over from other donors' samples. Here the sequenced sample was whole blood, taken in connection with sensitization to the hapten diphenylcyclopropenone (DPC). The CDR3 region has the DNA TGTGCCAGCAGCCGGGGGGACCCGGGTCCCGGGGAGCTGTTTTTT. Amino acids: CASSRGDPGPGELFF. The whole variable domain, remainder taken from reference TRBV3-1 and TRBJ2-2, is DTAVSQTPKYLVTQMGNDKSIKCEQNLGHDTMYWYKQDSKKFLKIMFSYNNKELIINETVPNRFSPKSPDKAHLNLHINSLELGDSAVYFCASSRGDPGPGELFFGEGSRLTVL.